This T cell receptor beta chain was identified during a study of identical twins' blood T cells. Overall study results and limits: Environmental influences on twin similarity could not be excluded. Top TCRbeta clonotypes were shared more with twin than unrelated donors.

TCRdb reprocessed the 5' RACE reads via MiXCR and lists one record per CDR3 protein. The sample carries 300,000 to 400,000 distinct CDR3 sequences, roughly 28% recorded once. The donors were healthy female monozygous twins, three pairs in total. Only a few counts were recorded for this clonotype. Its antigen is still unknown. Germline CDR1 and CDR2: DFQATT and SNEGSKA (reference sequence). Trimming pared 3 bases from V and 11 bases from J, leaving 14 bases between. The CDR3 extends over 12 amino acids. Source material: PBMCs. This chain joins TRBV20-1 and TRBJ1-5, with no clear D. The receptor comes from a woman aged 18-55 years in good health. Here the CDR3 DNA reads TGCAGTGCTAGGGTCCCCCCCGAAGCCCAGCATTTT. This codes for CSARVPPEAQHF.